Sequencing of this TCR beta chain was carried out in a study of shared clonotypes between healthy human individuals. This clone was counted a single time. Only Caucasian adults living in Nashville, Tennessee served as donors. Profiling relied on immunoSEQ multiplex PCR, and the TCRdb table lists in-frame clones only, not all of them. The sample holds 450,000 to 500,000 clones, about 82% seen once. V lost 2 bases, J lost 4 bases, and 5 bases stayed unmatched. Germline CDR1 SGHAT, CDR2 FQNNGV. The CDR3 sequence is 14 residues long. The clonotype originates from a woman between 40 and 50 years old in good health. Some clones in this sample may be carry-over from other donors' samples. Input material: PBMCs. The chain uses TRBV11-2 and TRBJ2-7; 7 nucleotides line up with TRBD2. The CDR3 region has the DNA TGTGCCAGCAGCTTATTCGCGGGAGCGTACGAGCAGTACTTC. Translation: CASSLFAGAYEQYF.